The rows below give T cell receptor beta chains drawn from one sample of a study of T cell responses to AZD1222 COVID-19 vaccine. Here immunoSEQ multiplex PCR was the method, and the copy in TCRdb shows in-frame clones only, minus some. There are 120,000 to 150,000 clones in the sample; 90% to 95% occur only once, and 1.5% to 2% lies in the top ten. The sequencing used peripheral blood, collected on day 0 of AZD1222 vaccination. The receptors were sampled from an adult in good health. The CDR3 runs from the conserved cysteine through the conserved F or W. The D gene is left open where the match is weak. Some rows mark clone size as missing; the rest say once, few, many or name a class of expanded clone.

D	V	J	size	DNA	CDR3
NA	TRBV2	TRBJ1-3	NA	TGTGCCAGCAGAAGATCAGGGGCTGGAAACACCATATATTTT	CASRRSGAGNTIYF
TRBD1	TRBV12-3/TRBV12-4	TRBJ1-5	NA	TGTGCCAGCAGTTTATCCAGGGGGTACCAGCATTTT	CASSLSRGYQHF
NA	TRBV2	TRBJ1-6	NA	TGTGCCAGCAGTGAATCTCCTTTAGGGGCACCCCTCCACTTT	CASSESPLGAPLHF
NA	TRBV5-6	TRBJ2-2	NA	TGTGCCAGCAACCGGAGGGGGGGGCATGTTGTCGGGGAGCTGTTTTTT	CASNRRGGHVVGELFF
NA	TRBV6-1	TRBJ1-1	NA	TGTGCCAGCAGTGAAGCGGGGGGGAGAACTGAAGCTTTCTTT	CASSEAGGRTEAFF
NA	TRBV27	TRBJ1-2	NA	TGTGCCAGCAGTTGGCAGGGGAACTATGGCTACACCTTC	CASSWQGNYGYTF
NA	TRBV23-1	TRBJ1-5	NA	TGCGCAAACAGGGTCCCTAGCAATCAGCCCCAGCATTTT	CANRVPSNQPQHF
TRBD1	TRBV12-3/TRBV12-4	TRBJ1-2	NA	TGTGCCAGCAGTTTAAGACAGGGGGATGGCTACACCTTC	CASSLRQGDGYTF
NA	TRBV2	TRBJ2-7	once	TGTGCCAGCCAATCCCATGGCAGGGGCGAGCAGTACTTC	CASQSHGRGEQYF
NA	TRBV18	TRBJ1-5	NA	TGTGCCAGCTCGCCGGATAGCAATCAGCCCCAGCATTTT	CASSPDSNQPQHF
NA	TRBV7-2	TRBJ1-6	once	TGTGCCAGCATTGGACAGCCGAATTCACCCCTCCACTTT	CASIGQPNSPLHF
NA	TRBV5-1	TRBJ2-1	NA	TGCGCCAGCAGCTTGACGAACAATGAGCAGTTCTTC	CASSLTNNEQFF
NA	TRBV19	TRBJ2-6	NA	TGTGCCAGTAGTATCTTTACCTCTGGGGCCAACGTCCTGACTTTC	CASSIFTSGANVLTF
NA	TRBV12-3/TRBV12-4	TRBJ1-5	NA	TGTGCCAGCAGTCCGGCAGTAGGTCAGCCCCAGCATTTT	CASSPAVGQPQHF
NA	TRBV12-3/TRBV12-4	TRBJ1-6	NA	TGTGCCAGCAGTTTATTCGGGAGTTCACCCCTCCACTTT	CASSLFGSSPLHF
NA	TRBV18	TRBJ2-7	NA	TGTGCCAGCTCCCCCGGGACTGACCCCGTTCAGCAGTACTTC	CASSPGTDPVQQYF
NA	TRBV29-1	TRBJ1-2	once	TGCAGCGTTGTGGAACAGGCCTATGGCTACACCTTC	CSVVEQAYGYTF
TRBD1	TRBV6-4	TRBJ1-2	NA	TGTGCCAGCAGCGGATCCCAGGGGGCGGGTGGCTACACCTTC	CASSGSQGAGGYTF
NA	TRBV7-8	TRBJ2-1	NA	TGTGCCAGCAGCCCTCTGGGGGGCTATGAGCAGTTCTTC	CASSPLGGYEQFF
TRBD1	TRBV4-1	TRBJ1-2	NA	TGCGCCAGCAGCCAAGATAAGGGACAGGGGTTAGGGTATGGCTACACCTTC	CASSQDKGQGLGYGYTF
NA	TRBV5-1	TRBJ1-1	NA	TGCGCCAGCAGCTCGAACGTCGGTGGACACTCGAACACTGAAGCTTTCTTT	CASSSNVGGHSNTEAFF
NA	TRBV5-5	TRBJ2-5	NA	TGTGCCAGCAACCCAGCGGGTTGGGGGGAGACCCAGTACTTC	CASNPAGWGETQYF
TRBD1	TRBV10-1	TRBJ2-3	NA	TGCGCCAGCAGTTCCTTACAGGGGCTTACGCAGTATTTT	CASSSLQGLTQYF
TRBD1	TRBV5-1	TRBJ1-3	NA	TGCGCCAGCAGCTTAGTCGACAGGGCCGCTGGAAACACCATATATTTT	CASSLVDRAAGNTIYF
TRBD1	TRBV9	TRBJ1-2	NA	TGTGCCAGCAGCGTACCCGGACAGGTTGAATCTGGCTACACCTTC	CASSVPGQVESGYTF
NA	TRBV5-1	TRBJ1-1	NA	TGCGCCAGCAGCTTGGCCACGGACACCGGGAACACTGAAGCTTTCTTT	CASSLATDTGNTEAFF
NA	TRBV6-6	TRBJ2-7	NA	TGTGCCAGCACCTCAAGTGAGCGGTTAACCTACGAGCAGTACTTC	CASTSSERLTYEQYF
TRBD1	TRBV7-3	TRBJ2-2	NA	TGTGCCAGCAGCTTAAAGGGGGCGGACACCGGGGAGCTGTTTTTT	CASSLKGADTGELFF
TRBD1	TRBV5-8	TRBJ1-2	NA	TGTGCCAGCAGCTTGGGGGACAGGGGGGAACTCTATGGCTACACCTTC	CASSLGDRGELYGYTF
NA	TRBV6-5	TRBJ1-4	NA	TGTGCCAGCACCCTCGCCCTGGGGGCGGATGAAAAACTGTTTTTT	CASTLALGADEKLFF
TRBD2	TRBV6-5	TRBJ2-2	once	TGTGCCAGCAGCCAAGGACTAGCGGGATCCGGGGAGCTGTTTTTT	CASSQGLAGSGELFF
NA	TRBV2	TRBJ2-7	NA	TGTGCCAGCAGTATAGACAGCGCTCGGTACGAGCAGTACTTC	CASSIDSARYEQYF
TRBD1	TRBV5-4	TRBJ1-2	NA	TGTGCCAGCAGCACAGGACAGGGGCCGCTTGGCTACACCTTC	CASSTGQGPLGYTF
TRBD2	TRBV10-1	TRBJ2-3	NA	TGCGCCAGCAGTAGCGGTCGCGGGGGACCCACAGATACGCAGTATTTT	CASSSGRGGPTDTQYF
NA	TRBV6-6	TRBJ1-1	NA	TGTGCCAGCAGTGAGACCGGAGTAACTGAAGCTTTCTTT	CASSETGVTEAFF
NA	TRBV19	TRBJ2-7	once	TGTGCCAGTAGTATAGTCGGGCAGGGTGCCTACGAGCAGTACTTC	CASSIVGQGAYEQYF
NA	TRBV12-3/TRBV12-4	TRBJ2-1	NA	TGTGCCAGCAGTTTTCTGCCAGGCAATGAGCAGTTCTTC	CASSFLPGNEQFF
NA	TRBV6-5	TRBJ1-3	NA	TGTGCCAGCATCCGGGCGACCTCTGGAAACACCATATATTTT	CASIRATSGNTIYF
NA	TRBV24-1	TRBJ2-7	NA	TGTGCCACCAGTGATCCAAGAGTCCCTACCTACGAGCAGTACTTC	CATSDPRVPTYEQYF
NA	TRBV16	TRBJ1-1	NA	TGTGCCAGCAGCCAATCGACAGGTAACACTGAAGCTTTCTTT	CASSQSTGNTEAFF
NA	TRBV3-1/TRBV3-2	TRBJ1-5	NA	TGTGCCAGCAGCCAAGACTTTTCGGGCAATCAGCCCCAGCATTTT	CASSQDFSGNQPQHF
NA	TRBV11-2	TRBJ2-3	NA	TGTGCCAGCAGCTTAGATCTACGAGATACGCAGTATTTT	CASSLDLRDTQYF
TRBD1	TRBV28	TRBJ1-2	few	TGTGCCAGCCAACAGGGGGCCTATGGCTACACCTTC	CASQQGAYGYTF
TRBD1	TRBV3-1/TRBV3-2	TRBJ2-7	few	TGTGCCAGCAGCCAAGGACTGACAGGGTACGAGCAGTACTTC	CASSQGLTGYEQYF
NA	TRBV18	TRBJ1-2	NA	TGTGCCAGCTCACCCCAGGGGAATGGCTACACCTTC	CASSPQGNGYTF
TRBD1	TRBV12-5	TRBJ1-5	NA	TGTGCTAGTGGTTCATCCGCCCAGGGGGATCAGCCCCAGCATTTT	CASGSSAQGDQPQHF
NA	TRBV7-9	TRBJ2-1	NA	TGTGCCAGCAGCTTGACCAATGAGCAGTTCTTC	CASSLTNEQFF
NA	TRBV7-9	TRBJ2-3	NA	TGTGCCAGCAGCTCAGAAGGGAAAACAGATACGCAGTATTTT	CASSSEGKTDTQYF